One and the same sample provided the 30 T cell receptor beta chains below, sequenced in a study of beta chain features in type 1 diabetes. Study-wide points: People with Type 1 diabetes carried modestly yet significantly shorter TCRB CDR3s in all four CD4+ subsets.

Sequenced material consisted of expressed TCRB transcripts (all of the isolated RNA was reverse transcribed). Assay used: immunoSEQ multiplex PCR; TCRdb lists only in-frame clones, some missing. The repertoire includes about 150,000 clones, about a tenth of them detected once, and more than 0.45% sits in the top ten. The antigens for these receptors are not known. What was sequenced was central memory CD4+ T cells from blood. These receptor sequences come from a man aged 25-45 years with type 1 diabetes.

This clone was seen more than once but under ten times. V gene TRBV5-5 combines with J gene TRBJ2-7; a possible D gene is TRBD1 (7 bases). The CDR3 has 15 amino acids. CDR1 is SGHKS and CDR2 is YYEKEE in the germline V gene (reference sequence). V lost 4 bases and J 0 bases, leaving 14 bases between the germline ends. CDR3 amino acids: CASSLQGTHSYEQYF. For the CDR3, the DNA is TGTGCCAGCAGCCTACAGGGGACTCACTCCTACGAGCAGTACTTC.

The gene calls are TRBV18 and TRBJ1-2; D gene unclear. Trimming took off 5 bases at V and 0 bases at J, with 25 bases between the two ends. The CDR3 contains 19 residues. Germline CDR1 KGHSH, CDR2 LQKENI. CDR3 in amino acids: CASSSNGPTHAGTNYGYTF. The DNA of the CDR3 is TGTGCCAGCTCATCAAACGGTCCCACCCATGCGGGGACTAACTATGGCTACACCTTC.

V and J are TRBV28 and TRBJ2-7; 7 nucleotides match TRBD2. Germline values: CDR1 MDHEN, CDR2 SYDVKM. The V segment lost 6 bases and the J segment 3 bases; nucleotides outside the gene matches: 8. This CDR3 is built from 14 residues. The CDR3 nucleotides are TGTGCCAGCAGGCCGAGCGGGACCCACTACGAGCAGTACTTC. This gives the protein CASRPSGTHYEQYF.

J is TRBJ2-7 and V is TRBV6-1; 7 bases align to TRBD2. J gave up 1 base and V 4 bases, and 7 bases lay outside the gene matches. Germline V gene sequence: CDR1 MNHNS, CDR2 SASEGT. The CDR3 consists of 15 residues. The CDR3 DNA is TGTGCCAGCAGTGCGGGGGGACGACCGTCCTACGAGCAGTACTTC. Its translation is CASSAGGRPSYEQYF.

This clone was seen more than once but under ten times. J is TRBJ2-7 and V is TRBV28; 9 positions match TRBD1. The trim removed 4 bases at V and 0 bases at J, leaving 1 base unmatched. The CDR3 spans 14 residues. CDR1 MDHEN and CDR2 SYDVKM come from the germline V gene. CDR3 bases: TGTGCCAGCAGTTCGGGACAGGGCTCCTACGAGCAGTACTTC. Translating gives CASSSGQGSYEQYF.

The chain couples TRBV7-2 to TRBJ2-3, with D possibly matching TRBD2 (6 bases). Germline CDR1 SGHTA, CDR2 FQGNSA. The V end was cut by 9 bases, the J end by 2 bases, with 15 bases between. The CDR3 is made up of 14 amino acids. DNA for the CDR3: TGTGCCAGTAAACTAGCCGGTTACACAGATACGCAGTATTTT. It translates to CASKLAGYTDTQYF.

This clone was picked up a small number of times. The CDR3 coding sequence is TGTGCCAGCAGCTTTTATAGTCTCGGCAATCAGCCCCAGCATTTT. This encodes CASSFYSLGNQPQHF. The gene calls are TRBV5-6 and TRBJ1-5; D is ambiguous. The CDR3 spans 15 residues. Germline assignment: CDR1 SGHDT and CDR2 YYEEEE. With 2 bases removed from V and 2 bases from J, the gap between germline ends came to 11 bases.

The rearrangement links TRBV19 to TRBJ2-1, with 7 bases lining up with TRBD2. Per germline, CDR1 LNHDA and CDR2 SQIVND (reference sequence). The CDR3 runs 13 residues. J gave up 2 bases and V 8 bases, and 3 bases lay outside the gene matches. CDR3 sequence reads: CASSREAYNEQFF. In nucleotides, the CDR3 is TGTGCCAGTTCTCGGGAGGCCTACAATGAGCAGTTCTTC.

Only a few counts were recorded for this clone. The chain combines TRBV28 with TRBJ2-7; 10 nucleotides match TRBD1. Germline CDR1 is MDHEN and CDR2 is SYDVKM. CDR3 length: 15 residues. V dropped 4 bases and J dropped 7; count of bases not matched to a gene: 10. CDR3 nucleotides: TGTGCCAGCAGTTCGACCGGGACAGGGGTACGGGAGCAGTACTTC. Translated, it gives CASSSTGTGVREQYF. The full variable domain, completed using reference TRBV28 and TRBJ2-7, is DVKVTQSSRYLVKRTGEKVFLECVQDMDHENMFWYRQDPGLGLRLIYFSYDVKMKEKGDIPEGYSVSREKKERFSLILESASTNQTSMYLCASSSTGTGVREQYFGPGTRLTVT.

This clone was seen only a few times. This sequence joins TRBV30 and TRBJ1-1; D gene ambiguous. Germline V gives CDR1 GTSNPN, CDR2 SVGIG (reference sequence). V was pared by 2 bases and J by 1 base, with 5 bases between. The CDR3 covers 12 residues. CDR3 nucleotide sequence: TGTGCCTGGAGTAGCCAGAACACTGAAGCTTTCTTT. It codes for CAWSSQNTEAFF.

This clone was seen a single time. V usage is TRBV6-5 and J usage is TRBJ2-7, with D possibly being TRBD1 (6 bases). The CDR3 sequence is 14 residues long. Germline CDR1 is MNHEY and CDR2 is SVGAGI. Trimming shortened V by 6 bases and J by 2 bases, and 14 bases separated the two germline ends. The CDR3 DNA reads TGTGCCAGCAGCTCGACTTGGACAGCCTACGAGCAGTACTTC. Its protein is CASSSTWTAYEQYF.

This clone was observed a few times. The J gene is TRBJ1-1, the V gene TRBV5-1; D call uncertain. V lost 0 bases and J 0 bases, leaving 12 bases between the germline ends. Germline CDR1 and CDR2: SGHRS and YFSETQ. CDR3 length equals 16 residues. The CDR3 is CASSLDRETLNTEAFF. The DNA of the CDR3 is TGCGCCAGCAGCTTGGATCGGGAAACCTTGAACACTGAAGCTTTCTTT.

This rearrangement joins TRBV11-1 to TRBJ2-7, with D possibly being TRBD1 (5 bases). Germline V gene data show CDR1 as SGHAT and CDR2 as FQDESV (reference sequence). The CDR3 consists of 18 residues. The V gene lost 5 bases and the J gene lost 3 bases, with 26 bases spanning the gap. The CDR3 DNA reads as TGTGCCAGCAGCCACCGAACGGCGGTCCAGGGTCGGCGCTACGAGCAGTACTTC. Encoded protein: CASSHRTAVQGRRYEQYF. Full variable domain (remainder filled in from reference TRBV11-1 and TRBJ2-7): EAEVAQSPRYKITEKSQAVAFWCDPISGHATLYWYRQILGQGPELLVQFQDESVVDDSQLPKDRFSAERLKGVDSTLKIQPAELGDSAMYLCASSHRTAVQGRRYEQYFGPGTRLTVT.

This clone has more than one count but fewer than ten. The rearrangement uses TRBV30 and TRBJ2-3, with D maybe TRBD2 (5 bases). Trimming shortened V by 1 base and J by 2 bases, and 7 bases separated the two germline ends. Germline V gene lookup returns CDR1 GTSNPN and CDR2 SVGIG (reference sequence). This CDR3 is 13 amino acids long. CDR3 nucleotide sequence: TGTGCCTGGAGTGGCGGGCCCACAGATACGCAGTATTTT. Translation: CAWSGGPTDTQYF.

This chain uses TRBV19 with TRBJ2-7; perhaps TRBD2 as D (5 bases). Trimming took off 6 bases at V and 2 bases at J, with 20 bases between the two ends. The CDR3 contains 16 residues. Per germline, CDR1 LNHDA and CDR2 SQIVND (reference sequence). In DNA, the CDR3 is TGTGCCAGTAGGCAAAGAGGGCAATCGTCAACCTACGAGCAGTACTTC. It is translated as CASRQRGQSSTYEQYF.

V usage is TRBV5-1 and J usage is TRBJ1-1; D possibly corresponds to TRBD1 (5 bases). CDR3 length: 14 residues. Germline CDR1 and CDR2: SGHRS and YFSETQ. Trimming left V 7 bases short and J 3 bases short, with 16 bases between. DNA of the CDR3: TGCGCCAGCGTCCCTTCGGGGGGACACACTGAAGCTTTCTTT. This encodes CASVPSGGHTEAFF.

This chain uses TRBV11-2 with TRBJ2-1, with 8 bases aligning to TRBD2. The CDR3 runs to 15 residues. CDR1 and CDR2 (germline): SGHAT, FQNNGV. V was pared by 5 bases and J by 7 bases, with 10 bases of the junction left unmatched. In DNA, the CDR3 is TGTGCCAGCAGCCCTGGGGGAGCGGGAGCGAATGAGCAGTTCTTC. Translated: CASSPGGAGANEQFF.

This clone came up a few times. The V call is TRBV2, the J call TRBJ1-1; 7 bases are shared with TRBD1. Germline V gene lookup returns CDR1 SNHLY and CDR2 FYNNEI. J gave up 1 base and V 10 bases, and 9 bases lay outside the gene matches. The CDR3 length is 14 residues. The CDR3 is CATLMTGPNTEAFF. CDR3 DNA sequence: TGTGCCACCCTGATGACAGGGCCGAACACTGAAGCTTTCTTT.

The V gene is TRBV5-1, the J gene TRBJ2-1, with 13 bases matching TRBD2. The V and J ends lost 3 bases and 15 bases, in that order; junction bases with no gene match: 12. The CDR3 covers 15 residues. The germline V gene has CDR1 SGHRS and CDR2 YFSETQ. This chain's CDR3 is CASSSMAGTSGMAFF. The CDR3 region has the DNA TGCGCCAGCAGCTCGATGGCCGGGACTAGCGGGATGGCGTTCTTC.

The chain joins TRBV6-1 to TRBJ2-6, with TRBD1 as a possible D gene (6 bases). Trimming cost V 7 bases and J 4 bases, with 8 bases left between them. Germline CDR1 MNHNS, CDR2 SASEGT. The CDR3 is made up of 13 amino acids. CDR3 sequence: CASTGAGANVLTF. The CDR3 nucleotides are TGTGCCAGCACAGGGGCCGGGGCCAACGTCCTGACTTTC.

The genes are TRBV11-2 and TRBJ1-5; D not certain. CDR3 length equals 14 residues. V lost 5 bases and J lost 5, with 13 bases in between. Germline V gene data show CDR1 as SGHAT and CDR2 as FQNNGV. CDR3 coding DNA: TGTGCCAGCAGCCAACGGGAGCCGTATCAGCCCCAGCATTTT. This encodes CASSQREPYQPQHF.

The chain has TRBV6-5 and TRBJ2-3; D remains unclear. The germline gives CDR1 MNHEY, CDR2 SVGAGI. Deletions cut 4 bases from V and 2 bases from J, with 4 bases between. The CDR3 loop spans 12 amino acids. CDR3 nucleotides: TGTGCCAGCAGTTCTAACACAGATACGCAGTATTTT. Amino acid sequence: CASSSNTDTQYF.

This clone has only a few counts. The chain combines TRBV5-1 with TRBJ1-1, with 7 positions matching TRBD1. V was pared by 0 bases and J by 5 bases, with 7 bases of the junction left unmatched. There are 15 residues in the CDR3. The germline gives CDR1 SGHRS, CDR2 YFSETQ. Here the CDR3 reads CASSLDPEGATEAFF. Written as DNA, the CDR3 is TGCGCCAGCAGCTTGGATCCTGAGGGGGCGACTGAAGCTTTCTTT.

The chain recombines TRBV4-1 with TRBJ1-4, with 7 bases matching TRBD1. The CDR3 is 16 residues long. J gave up 0 bases and V 2 bases, and 3 bases lay outside the gene matches. Germline V gene sequence: CDR1 MGHRA, CDR2 YSYEKL. The CDR3 nucleotides are TGCGCCAGCAGCCAAACCGGACAGGCAACTAATGAAAAACTGTTTTTT. This encodes CASSQTGQATNEKLFF.

This sequence joins TRBV7-2 and TRBJ1-2; the match to TRBD1 covers 7 bases. V was pared by 3 bases and J by 0 bases, with 1 base of the junction left unmatched. Germline V gives CDR1 SGHTA, CDR2 FQGNSA. This CDR3 region has 14 residues. CDR3 sequence reads: CASSFGTANYGYTF. In nucleotides, the CDR3 is TGTGCCAGCAGCTTTGGGACAGCTAACTATGGCTACACCTTC.

The table lists this clone with a few counts. This chain joins TRBV7-3 and TRBJ2-5, with a tentative D call TRBD1 (5 bases). The CDR3 contains 15 residues. CDR1 and CDR2 (germline): SGHTA, FQGTGA. The V end was cut by 4 bases, the J end by 3 bases, with 15 bases between. CDR3 nucleotides: TGTGCCAGCAGCTCCAATCAGGGTTCGGAAGAGACCCAGTACTTC. Translated, it gives CASSSNQGSEETQYF.

The gene calls are TRBV2 and TRBJ2-7; TRBD1 aligns across 7 bases. Trimming took 4 bases from V and 2 from J; bases not matched to a gene: 8. CDR1 is SNHLY, CDR2 FYNNEI, per germline. There are 15 residues in the CDR3. CDR3 amino acids: CASSASGGRTYEQYF. CDR3 sequence (DNA): TGTGCCAGCAGTGCTTCAGGGGGAAGAACCTACGAGCAGTACTTC.

In this sample, this clone turned up a few times. The rearrangement joins TRBV5-6 to TRBJ2-7; no reliable D call. The V gene lost 6 bases and the J gene lost 6 bases, with 16 bases spanning the gap. The CDR3 spans 13 residues. Germline V lookup: CDR1 SGHDT, CDR2 YYEEEE. CDR3 in amino acids: CASTLTQVGEQYF. In DNA form, the CDR3 reads TGTGCCAGCACCCTAACTCAGGTGGGCGAGCAGTACTTC.

This clone was seen a handful of times. The rearrangement uses TRBV4-1 and TRBJ1-5; D gene unclear. V lost 1 base and J 0 bases, leaving 10 bases between the germline ends. This CDR3 has 16 residues. Germline V gene sequence: CDR1 MGHRA, CDR2 YSYEKL. CDR3 amino acids: CASSQVQPYSNQPQHF. CDR3 DNA: TGCGCCAGCAGCCAAGTACAGCCCTATAGCAATCAGCCCCAGCATTTT.

This rearrangement joins TRBV7-2 to TRBJ2-1; 9 positions match TRBD1. The CDR3 has 15 residues. The V segment lost 6 bases and the J segment 3 bases; nucleotides outside the gene matches: 6. In germline, CDR1 is SGHTA, CDR2 FQGNSA. DNA of the CDR3: TGTGCCAGCAGGGGGGGGGACAGGGTCTACAATGAGCAGTTCTTC. Translating gives CASRGGDRVYNEQFF.